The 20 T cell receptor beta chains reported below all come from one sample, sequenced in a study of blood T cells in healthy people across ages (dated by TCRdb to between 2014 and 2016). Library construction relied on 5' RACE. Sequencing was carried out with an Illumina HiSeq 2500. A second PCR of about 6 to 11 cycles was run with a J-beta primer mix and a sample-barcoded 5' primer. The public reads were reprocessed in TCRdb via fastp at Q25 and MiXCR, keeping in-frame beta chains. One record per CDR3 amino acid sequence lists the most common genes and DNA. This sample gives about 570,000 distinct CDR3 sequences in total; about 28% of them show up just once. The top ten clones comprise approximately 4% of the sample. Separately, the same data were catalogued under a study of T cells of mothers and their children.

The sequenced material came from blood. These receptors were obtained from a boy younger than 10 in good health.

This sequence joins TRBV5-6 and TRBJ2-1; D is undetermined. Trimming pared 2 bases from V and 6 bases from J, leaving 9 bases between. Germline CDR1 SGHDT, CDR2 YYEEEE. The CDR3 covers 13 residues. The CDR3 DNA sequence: TGTGCCAGCAGCTTTATGATCGGCAATGAGCAGTTCTTC. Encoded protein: CASSFMIGNEQFF.

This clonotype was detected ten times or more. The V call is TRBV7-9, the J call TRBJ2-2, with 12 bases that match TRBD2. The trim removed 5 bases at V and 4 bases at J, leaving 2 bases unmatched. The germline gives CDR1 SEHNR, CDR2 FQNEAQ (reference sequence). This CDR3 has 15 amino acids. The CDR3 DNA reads TGTGCCAGCAGCCGACTAGCGGGAGTCACCGGGGAGCTGTTTTTT. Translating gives CASSRLAGVTGELFF.

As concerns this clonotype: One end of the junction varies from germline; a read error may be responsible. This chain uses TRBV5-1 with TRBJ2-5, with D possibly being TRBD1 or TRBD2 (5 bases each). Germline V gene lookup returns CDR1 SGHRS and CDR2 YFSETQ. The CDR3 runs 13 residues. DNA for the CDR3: TGTGCCAGCAGCTTATTGGGGGAAGAGACCCAGTACTTC. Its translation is CASSLLGEETQYF.

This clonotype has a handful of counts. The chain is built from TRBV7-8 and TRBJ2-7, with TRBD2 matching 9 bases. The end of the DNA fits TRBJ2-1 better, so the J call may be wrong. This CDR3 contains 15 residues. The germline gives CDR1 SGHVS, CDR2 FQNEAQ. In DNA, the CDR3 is TGTGCCAGCAGCAGAGCGGGAGGACCATACAATGAGCAGTTCTTC. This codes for CASSRAGGPYNEQFF.

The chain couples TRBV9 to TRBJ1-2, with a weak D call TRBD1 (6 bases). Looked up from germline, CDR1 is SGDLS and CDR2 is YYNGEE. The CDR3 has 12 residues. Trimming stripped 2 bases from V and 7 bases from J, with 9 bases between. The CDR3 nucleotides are TGTGCCAGCAGCGTTACGGGGGCTGGCTACACCTTC. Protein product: CASSVTGAGYTF.

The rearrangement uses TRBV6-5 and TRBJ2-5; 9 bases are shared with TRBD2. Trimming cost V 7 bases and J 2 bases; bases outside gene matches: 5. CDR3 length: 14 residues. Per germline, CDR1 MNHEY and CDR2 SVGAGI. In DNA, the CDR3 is TGTGCCAGCAAGCGGGGGGCAGGGCAAGAGACCCAGTACTTC. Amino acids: CASKRGAGQETQYF.

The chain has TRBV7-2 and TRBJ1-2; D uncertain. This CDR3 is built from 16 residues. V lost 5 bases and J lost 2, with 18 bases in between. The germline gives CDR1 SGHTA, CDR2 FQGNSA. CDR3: CASSGPSGFRNYGYTF. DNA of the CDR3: TGTGCCAGCAGCGGACCCAGTGGGTTTAGAAACTATGGCTACACCTTC.

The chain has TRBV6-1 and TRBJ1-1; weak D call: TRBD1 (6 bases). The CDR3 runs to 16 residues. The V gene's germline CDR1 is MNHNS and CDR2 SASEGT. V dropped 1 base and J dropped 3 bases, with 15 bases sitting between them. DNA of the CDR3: TGTGCCAGCAGTGAAGACAAGGCAGGGGTGGACACTGAAGCTTTCTTT. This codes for CASSEDKAGVDTEAFF.

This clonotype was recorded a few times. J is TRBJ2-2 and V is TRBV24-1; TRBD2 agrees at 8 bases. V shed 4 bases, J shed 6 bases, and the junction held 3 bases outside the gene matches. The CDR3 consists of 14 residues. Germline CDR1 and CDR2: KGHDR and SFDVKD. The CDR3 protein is CATSDPGGAGELFF. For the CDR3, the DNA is TGTGCCACCAGTGACCCGGGAGGGGCCGGGGAGCTGTTTTTT.

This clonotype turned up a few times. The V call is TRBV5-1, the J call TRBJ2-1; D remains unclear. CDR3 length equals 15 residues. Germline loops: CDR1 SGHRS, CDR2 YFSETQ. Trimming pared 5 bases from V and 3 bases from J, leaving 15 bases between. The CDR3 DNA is TGCGCCAGCAGTTCCCTCGGTAACGGCTACAATGAGCAGTTCTTC. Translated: CASSSLGNGYNEQFF. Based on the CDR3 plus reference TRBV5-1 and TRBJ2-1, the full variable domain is KAGVTQTPRYLIKTRGQQVTLSCSPISGHRSVSWYQQTPGQGLQFLFEYFSETQRNKGNFPGRFSGRQFSNSRSEMNVSTLELGDSALYLCASSSLGNGYNEQFFGPGTRLTVL.

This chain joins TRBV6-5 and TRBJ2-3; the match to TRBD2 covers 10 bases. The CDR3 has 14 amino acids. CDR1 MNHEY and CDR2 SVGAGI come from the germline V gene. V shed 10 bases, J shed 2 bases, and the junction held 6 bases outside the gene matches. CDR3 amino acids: CAIASGGLTDTQYF. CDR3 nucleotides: TGTGCCATCGCTAGCGGGGGCCTCACAGATACGCAGTATTTT.

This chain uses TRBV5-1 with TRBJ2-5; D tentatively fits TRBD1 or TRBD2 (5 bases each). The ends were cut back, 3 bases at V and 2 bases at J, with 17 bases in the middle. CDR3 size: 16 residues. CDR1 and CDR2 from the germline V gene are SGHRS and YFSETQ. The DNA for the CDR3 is TGCGCCAGCAGCTCGTATTTCCGGGACGGACAAGAGACCCAGTACTTC. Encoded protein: CASSSYFRDGQETQYF.

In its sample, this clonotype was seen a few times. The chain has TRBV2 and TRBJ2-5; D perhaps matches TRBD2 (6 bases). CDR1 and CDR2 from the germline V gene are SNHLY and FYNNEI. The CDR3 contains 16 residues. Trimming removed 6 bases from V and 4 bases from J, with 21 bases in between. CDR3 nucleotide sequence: TGTGCCAGCAGCGATATCCCTGCGGGACGGGGAGAGACCCAGTACTTC. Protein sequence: CASSDIPAGRGETQYF.

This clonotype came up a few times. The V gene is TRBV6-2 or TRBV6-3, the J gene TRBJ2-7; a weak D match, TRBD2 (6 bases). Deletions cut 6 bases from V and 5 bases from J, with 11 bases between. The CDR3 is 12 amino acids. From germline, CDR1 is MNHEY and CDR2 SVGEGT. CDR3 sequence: CASRRLVDEQYF. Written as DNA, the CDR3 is TGTGCCAGCAGGCGACTAGTAGACGAGCAGTACTTC.

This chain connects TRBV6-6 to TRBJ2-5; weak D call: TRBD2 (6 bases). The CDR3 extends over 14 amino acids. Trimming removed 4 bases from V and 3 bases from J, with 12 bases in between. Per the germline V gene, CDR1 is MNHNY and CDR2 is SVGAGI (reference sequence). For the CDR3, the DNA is TGTGCCAGCAGTTCGCGGGACGGCGAAGAGACCCAGTACTTC. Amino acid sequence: CASSSRDGEETQYF.

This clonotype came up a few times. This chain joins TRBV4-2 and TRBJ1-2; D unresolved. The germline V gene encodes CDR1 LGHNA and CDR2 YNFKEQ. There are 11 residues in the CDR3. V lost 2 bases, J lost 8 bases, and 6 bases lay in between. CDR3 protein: CASSQLGGYTF. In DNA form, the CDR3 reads TGTGCCAGCAGCCAATTAGGGGGCTACACCTTC.

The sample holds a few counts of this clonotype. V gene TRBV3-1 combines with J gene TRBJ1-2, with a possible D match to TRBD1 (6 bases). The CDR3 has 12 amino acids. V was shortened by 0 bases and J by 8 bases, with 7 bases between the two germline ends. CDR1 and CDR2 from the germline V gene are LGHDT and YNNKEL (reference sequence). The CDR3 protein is CASSQETGGYTF. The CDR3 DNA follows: TGTGCCAGCAGCCAAGAGACAGGAGGCTACACCTTC.

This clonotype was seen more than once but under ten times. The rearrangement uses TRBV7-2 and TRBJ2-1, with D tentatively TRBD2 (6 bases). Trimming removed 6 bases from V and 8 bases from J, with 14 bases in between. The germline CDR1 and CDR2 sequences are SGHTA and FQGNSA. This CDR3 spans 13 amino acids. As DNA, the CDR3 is TGTGCCAGCAGTCCAGACGGGAGCTATGAGCAGTTCTTC. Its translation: CASSPDGSYEQFF.

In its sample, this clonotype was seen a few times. The CDR3 bases are TGCGCCAGCAGCTTGGCGCGGGGGACCAAAAACACTGAAGCTTTCTTT. Amino acids: CASSLARGTKNTEAFF. The chain combines TRBV5-1 with TRBJ1-1; D might be TRBD1 (5 bases). CDR1 is SGHRS and CDR2 is YFSETQ in the germline V gene. V lost 0 bases, J lost 2 bases, and 14 bases lay in between. This CDR3 spans 16 amino acids.

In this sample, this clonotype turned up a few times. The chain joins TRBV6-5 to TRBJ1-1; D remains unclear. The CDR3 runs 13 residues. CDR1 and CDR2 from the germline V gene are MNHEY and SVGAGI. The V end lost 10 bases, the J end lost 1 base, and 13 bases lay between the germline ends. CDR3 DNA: TGTGCCACCAGCCGGGGTACGAACACTGAAGCTTTCTTT. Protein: CATSRGTNTEAFF.